The clone carrying this T cell receptor beta chain has only a few counts. This sample was taken from a study of cytotoxic CD8 clonotypes in ibrutinib-treated CLL. The CDR3 length is 15 residues. V gave up 0 bases and J gave up 0 bases, with 9 bases separating them. Germline CDR1 is SGHRS and CDR2 is YFSETQ. Clones were read by immunoSEQ multiplex PCR, and TCRdb kept only the in-frame ones, dropping some. Counted here are around 150,000 clones, roughly 88% occurring once; the ten biggest clones make up around 2.7%. The chain recombines TRBV5-1 with TRBJ2-5; D is possibly TRBD1 (5 bases). This TCR came from a human donor with chronic lymphocytic leukemia. Sequencing used PBMCs, obtained at disease progression, from a patient treated with ibrutinib. The CDR3 bases are TGCGCCAGCAGCTTGGCCCCAGGGCACCAAGAGACCCAGTACTTC. This translates into CASSLAPGHQETQYF.